Following are 19 T cell receptor beta chains from one sample sequenced in a study of T cell responses to AZD1222 COVID-19 vaccine (dated by TCRdb to the early 2020s). Receptor amplification or capture employed the immunoSEQ multiplex PCR assay. TCRdb re-hosts the immuneACCESS table, in-frame sequences only. Its copies lack some clones; in the studies checked, an unresolved V gene accounts for under half of them, and the cause for the rest is not known. A total of 60,000 or so clones appear in this sample, around 84% of them only once. In total, the top ten clones hold around 18% of the sample. Interpreted using the paper, the time point label stands for: baseline before first vaccination. This specimen was peripheral blood, taken on day 0 of AZD1222 vaccination. The receptors were gathered from an adult in good health.

The chain is built from TRBV6-5 and TRBJ2-3; D gene unclear. The CDR3 contains 12 residues. Trimming shortened V by 6 bases and J by 5 bases, and 9 bases separated the two germline ends. From germline, CDR1 is MNHEY and CDR2 SVGAGI. The CDR3 protein is CASSPTQDTQYF. For the CDR3, the DNA is TGTGCCAGCAGCCCGACCCAAGATACGCAGTATTTT.

The chain employs TRBV5-1 and TRBJ1-3; D unclear. In germline, CDR1 is SGHRS, CDR2 YFSETQ. The CDR3 sequence is 14 residues long. The V end lost 1 base, the J end lost 4 bases, and 9 bases lay between the germline ends. The CDR3 nucleotides read TGCGCCAGCAGCTTGAGTGGGGTAGGAAACACCATATATTTT. Protein: CASSLSGVGNTIYF.

The V and J genes are TRBV7-2 and TRBJ1-4; TRBD1 might be the D (5 bases). The CDR3 totals 16 residues. The V end was cut by 4 bases, the J end by 5 bases, with 17 bases between. Germline lookup yields CDR1 SGHTA and CDR2 FQGNSA. This chain's CDR3 is CASSSRPPDRNEKLFF. DNA for the CDR3: TGTGCCAGCAGCTCTCGACCCCCTGACAGAAATGAAAAACTGTTTTTT.

The chain employs TRBV5-4 and TRBJ1-1; D may be TRBD1 (6 bases). In germline, CDR1 is SGHNT, CDR2 YYREEE (reference sequence). V was pared by 9 bases and J by 4 bases, with 16 bases between. This CDR3 is built from 13 residues. The CDR3 region has the DNA TGTGCCACCAGGGGTGGGTGGGGCACTGAAGCTTTCTTT. It yields the protein CATRGGWGTEAFF.

The V gene is TRBV24-1, the J gene TRBJ2-1, with D perhaps matching TRBD2 (5 bases). Germline CDR1 is KGHDR and CDR2 is SFDVKD. Trimming pared 1 base from V and 6 bases from J, leaving 9 bases between. This CDR3 is built from 14 residues. The chain's CDR3 is CATSDFPGSNEQFF. DNA for the CDR3: TGTGCCACCAGTGATTTTCCGGGAAGCAATGAGCAGTTCTTC.

CDR3 nucleotides: TGTGCCAGCAGTTTATCTAGTTGGTACTCACCCCTCCACTTT. Protein: CASSLSSWYSPLHF. This chain connects TRBV27 to TRBJ1-6, with D hard to call. This CDR3 comprises 14 residues. Trimming cost V 0 bases and J 10 bases, with 10 bases left between them. Germline loops: CDR1 MNHEY, CDR2 SMNVEV (reference sequence).

This chain links TRBV12-3 or TRBV12-4 with TRBJ1-1, with D possibly matching TRBD1 (5 bases). Trimming stripped 8 bases from V and 5 bases from J, with 15 bases between. The CDR3 has 13 amino acids. As DNA, the CDR3 is TGTGCCAGCTGGCGGGGGTGGGCTACTGAAGCTTTCTTT. This translates into CASWRGWATEAFF.

V and J are TRBV6-2 or TRBV6-3 and TRBJ2-1; no clear D. Trimming stripped 6 bases from V and 8 bases from J, with 8 bases between. The germline V gene encodes CDR1 MNHEY and CDR2 SVGEGT. The CDR3 totals 11 residues. CDR3 coding DNA: TGTGCCAGCAGCGACGTAGATGAGCAGTTCTTC. It encodes CASSDVDEQFF.

The V and J genes are TRBV9 and TRBJ1-6, with 7 positions matching TRBD1. The CDR3 is 16 amino acids. The V gene end was trimmed by 3 bases and the J gene end by 7 bases; junction bases not matched to a gene: 10. CDR1 is SGDLS and CDR2 is YYNGEE in the germline V gene. The chain's CDR3 is CASSGPSTGLNSPLHF. The CDR3 DNA follows: TGTGCCAGCAGCGGCCCTTCGACAGGGCTAAATTCACCCCTCCACTTT.

The chain carries TRBV9 and TRBJ2-1; 7 bases map to TRBD2. V was clipped by 3 bases and J by 6 bases; unmatched bases: 9. Germline assignment: CDR1 SGDLS and CDR2 YYNGEE. CDR3 length: 15 amino acids. The CDR3 DNA reads TGTGCCAGCAGCGGCCTAGCGGCGACCTTCAATGAGCAGTTCTTC. Translated, it gives CASSGLAATFNEQFF.

The chain joins TRBV5-6 to TRBJ1-5; D gene ambiguous. The germline gives CDR1 SGHDT, CDR2 YYEEEE. This CDR3 has 14 amino acids. V lost 3 bases, J lost 6 bases, and 13 bases lay in between. CDR3 in DNA: TGTGCCAGCAGCTCCGGAGCGAAACTTCAGCCCCAGCATTTT. This sequence encodes CASSSGAKLQPQHF.

The CDR3: CASSSPGLLPYSNQPQHF. For the CDR3, the DNA is TGTGCCAGCAGCTCCCCGGGACTCCTACCCTATAGCAATCAGCCCCAGCATTTT. The rearrangement links TRBV7-9 to TRBJ1-5, with D possibly matching TRBD1 (5 bases). The CDR3 totals 18 residues. V was clipped by 4 bases and J by 0 bases, with 19 bases between them. The V gene's germline CDR1 is SEHNR and CDR2 FQNEAQ (reference sequence).

This chain joins TRBV15 and TRBJ1-3; tentatively, D is TRBD1 (5 bases). The CDR3 sequence is 16 residues long. V lost 1 base to trimming and J lost 0 bases, with 10 bases between them. CDR1 and CDR2 (germline): LNHNV, YYDKDF (reference sequence). The DNA of the CDR3 is TGTGCCACCAGCAGAGTGGGGACTAACTCTGGAAACACCATATATTTT. This gives the protein CATSRVGTNSGNTIYF.

The chain couples TRBV25-1 to TRBJ2-2; unclear D gene. Trimming removed 7 bases at V and 3 bases at J, with 6 bases between. Germline V gives CDR1 MGHDK, CDR2 SYGVNS. The CDR3 covers 12 residues. The chain's CDR3 is CASTMYTGELFF. As DNA, the CDR3 is TGTGCCAGCACTATGTACACCGGGGAGCTGTTTTTT.

The chain recombines TRBV6-5 with TRBJ2-5; D gene unclear. Germline CDR1 MNHEY, CDR2 SVGAGI. Between the trimmed V and J ends, which lost 4 bases and 5 bases, there was a span of 20 bases. The CDR3 is 16 residues long. The CDR3 spells CASSFLRGRGRETQYF. The CDR3 DNA sequence: TGTGCCAGCAGTTTCCTCCGAGGTAGAGGAAGGGAGACCCAGTACTTC.

This chain joins TRBV18 and TRBJ2-7, with D perhaps given as TRBD1 or TRBD2 (6 bases each). The V and J ends lost 2 bases and 6 bases respectively, with 11 bases between them. This CDR3 is 13 amino acids long. Germline V CDR1 and CDR2: KGHSH, LQKENI. The CDR3 DNA is TGTGCCAGCTCACCAACAGGAGGGGGCGAGCAGTACGTC. As protein: CASSPTGGGEQYV.

This clone was seen a single time. The V gene is TRBV27, the J gene TRBJ2-2, with TRBD2 as a possible D gene (5 bases). The CDR3 contains 18 residues. V dropped 5 bases and J dropped 2 bases, with 21 bases sitting between them. In germline, CDR1 is MNHEY, CDR2 SMNVEV (reference sequence). Here the CDR3 reads CASSLNLVETINTGELFF. The CDR3, as DNA: TGTGCCAGCAGTCTAAACCTTGTTGAGACTATAAACACCGGGGAGCTGTTTTTT.

V gene TRBV7-9 combines with J gene TRBJ1-6; perhaps TRBD1 as D (6 bases). The CDR3 has 19 amino acids. Deletions cut 4 bases from V and 6 bases from J, with 25 bases between. Germline CDR1 and CDR2: SEHNR and FQNEAQ (reference sequence). CDR3 residues: CASSSTLSIKEGGNSPLHF. As DNA, the CDR3 is TGTGCCAGCAGCTCTACCCTTTCTATCAAGGAAGGGGGTAATTCACCCCTCCACTTT.

The rearrangement links TRBV6-5 to TRBJ2-2; D might be TRBD1 or TRBD2, each matching 6 bases. Trimming took off 5 bases at V and 0 bases at J, with 10 bases between the two ends. The CDR3 covers 15 residues. The V gene's germline CDR1 is MNHEY and CDR2 SVGAGI. This chain's CDR3 is CASSRGASNTGELFF. CDR3 nucleotides: TGTGCCAGCAGTAGGGGGGCTTCGAACACCGGGGAGCTGTTTTTT.